The present TCR beta chain was sequenced within a study of PD-1 blockade in mismatch repair-deficient tumors. Overall study results and limits: Rapid post-treatment expansion, then contraction, generally preceding radiologic response, marked tumor-resident clones.

Germline CDR1 SEHNR, CDR2 FQNEAQ (reference sequence). V gave up 4 bases and J gave up 4 bases; unmatched junction bases: 6. This CDR3 is built from 14 residues. The data were produced by immunoSEQ multiplex PCR, yet TCRdb's version contains in-frame clones alone and is incomplete. This table has roughly 120,000 clones, about nine tenths appearing once. As regards this clone: The antigen is unknown.

The receptor's source is an adult with mismatch repair-deficient cancer. Source: peripheral blood, taken just over 70 weeks after starting pembrolizumab. V gene TRBV7-9 combines with J gene TRBJ2-7, with 8 bases identical to TRBD2. For the CDR3, the DNA is TGTGCCAGCAGCTCAACTAGCGGCCTATACGAGCAGTACTTC. As protein: CASSSTSGLYEQYF.